One and the same sample provided the 22 T cell receptor beta chains below, sequenced in a study of CD8+ T cells in alopecia areata. RNA was isolated and reverse transcribed to cDNA, the sequencing template. Here immunoSEQ multiplex PCR was the method, and the copy in TCRdb shows in-frame clones only, minus some. The data show 150,000 to 200,000 clones, roughly 65% seen once. Treatment noted: oral pan-JAK inhibitor, 5-10 mg twice daily. Sequenced here: CD4+ T cells sorted from blood, sampled at week 4, from a patient treated with tofacitinib. The source of these receptors is a human donor with alopecia areata.

This clone came up once. This rearrangement joins TRBV5-4 to TRBJ2-5; D tentatively fits TRBD1 or TRBD2 (5 bases each). The V end lost 2 bases, the J end lost 1 base, and 12 bases lay between the germline ends. The CDR3 is made up of 15 amino acids. Germline V gene sequence: CDR1 SGHNT, CDR2 YYREEE (reference sequence). The CDR3 is CASSFGIQAQETQYF. The DNA of the CDR3 is TGTGCCAGCAGCTTCGGGATACAGGCCCAAGAGACCCAGTACTTC.

The rearrangement links TRBV9 to TRBJ1-1, with 9 bases lining up with TRBD1. The CDR3 consists of 15 residues. The J segment lost 6 bases and the V segment lost 6 bases, leaving 12 bases of the junction unmatched. CDR1 SGDLS and CDR2 YYNGEE come from the germline V gene. Here the CDR3 DNA reads TGTGCCAGCACCCGAGGGGGGACAGGGAGCTCTGAAGCTTTCTTT. Translating it yields CASTRGGTGSSEAFF.

This clone was counted only a few times. The chain carries TRBV7-9 and TRBJ1-1, with a tentative D call TRBD1 (6 bases). V was shortened by 0 bases and J by 2 bases, with 10 bases between the two germline ends. The CDR3 is 15 residues long. Germline loops: CDR1 SEHNR, CDR2 FQNEAQ (reference sequence). The CDR3 DNA sequence: TGTGCCAGCAGCTTAGCGGTGACAGGTAACACTGAAGCTTTCTTT. Translated, it gives CASSLAVTGNTEAFF.

J is TRBJ2-7 and V is TRBV19, with 10 bases identical to TRBD1. This CDR3 region has 13 residues. The germline CDR1 and CDR2 sequences are LNHDA and SQIVND (reference sequence). The ends lost 6 bases at V and 6 bases at J; junction bases unmatched: 5. The CDR3 sequence: CASRRQGASEQYF. CDR3 nucleotide sequence: TGTGCCAGTAGACGACAGGGGGCTTCCGAGCAGTACTTC.

The V and J genes are TRBV5-1 and TRBJ2-1, with 7 bases lining up with TRBD2. The CDR3 runs 17 residues. J was trimmed by 0 bases and V by 2 bases; bases with no gene match: 8. Germline CDR1 SGHRS, CDR2 YFSETQ. This CDR3 reads CASSFDRAGSSYNEQFF. As DNA, the CDR3 is TGCGCCAGCAGCTTTGATCGAGCGGGAAGCTCCTACAATGAGCAGTTCTTC.

The chain links TRBV30 to TRBJ1-6; D perhaps matches TRBD1 (6 bases). Germline lookup yields CDR1 GTSNPN and CDR2 SVGIG (reference sequence). CDR3 length: 13 amino acids. The germline V and J ends were trimmed by 2 bases and 7 bases, with 9 bases remaining between them. CDR3 loop: CAWSTGQNSPLHF. CDR3 bases: TGTGCCTGGAGTACCGGACAGAATTCACCCCTCCACTTT.

V and J are TRBV30 and TRBJ1-6; 10 bases fit TRBD1. CDR3 length: 14 residues. Looked up from germline, CDR1 is GTSNPN and CDR2 is SVGIG (reference sequence). Trimming at V came to 3 bases and at J to 10 bases, leaving 6 bases not matched to a gene. CDR3: CAWRTDRGKSPLHF. The DNA of the CDR3 is TGTGCCTGGAGAACGGACAGGGGGAAATCACCCCTCCACTTT.

The chain joins TRBV29-1 to TRBJ2-2; 13 bases align to TRBD2. With V trimmed by 4 bases and J by 0 bases, 2 bases remained unmatched. The CDR3 sequence is 16 residues long. Per the germline V gene, CDR1 is SQVTM and CDR2 is ANQGSEA. The CDR3 coding sequence is TGCAGCGTTGGGGGACTAGCGGGGTCGAACACCGGGGAGCTGTTTTTT. The encoded protein is CSVGGLAGSNTGELFF.

The chain has TRBV30 and TRBJ1-1, with D possibly TRBD1 on 6 matching bases. CDR3 length equals 12 residues. The V gene lost 5 bases and the J gene lost 0 bases, with 7 bases spanning the gap. Germline CDR1 GTSNPN, CDR2 SVGIG (reference sequence). For the CDR3, the DNA is TGTGCCTGGGACAGGATGAACACTGAAGCTTTCTTT. This translates into CAWDRMNTEAFF.

V is TRBV10-3 and J is TRBJ2-5; TRBD1 aligns across 9 bases. The trim removed 6 bases at V and 2 bases at J, leaving 4 bases unmatched. The CDR3 is 14 amino acids. The germline V gene encodes CDR1 ENHRY and CDR2 SYGVKD. DNA of the CDR3: TGTGCCATCAGCCCCGGGACAGGGCAAGAGACCCAGTACTTC. It yields the protein CAISPGTGQETQYF.

The chain couples TRBV7-2 to TRBJ2-6, with 10 bases lining up with TRBD1. Germline CDR1 reads SGHTA; CDR2 reads FQGNSA. V lost 5 bases to trimming and J lost 0 bases; unmatched junction nucleotides: 7. The CDR3 consists of 18 residues. CDR3 bases: TGTGCCAGCAGCCCCCGGGACAGGGGCCTCTCTGGGGCCAACGTCCTGACTTTC. This encodes CASSPRDRGLSGANVLTF.

The chain employs TRBV5-6 and TRBJ1-2; perhaps TRBD1 as D (5 bases). The CDR3 consists of 12 residues. Germline V lookup: CDR1 SGHDT, CDR2 YYEEEE. V lost 4 bases, J lost 5 bases, and 9 bases lay in between. The CDR3, as DNA: TGTGCCAGCAGCCAAGGGACGTATGGCTACACCTTC. Protein: CASSQGTYGYTF.

This chain uses TRBV2 with TRBJ1-6; no firm D call. Trimming stripped 4 bases from V and 9 bases from J, with 13 bases between. Germline V lookup: CDR1 SNHLY, CDR2 FYNNEI. The CDR3 is 14 residues long. CDR3 bases: TGTGCCAGCAGTGTGGAAAGCCGGAGTTCACCCCTCCACTTT. Protein sequence: CASSVESRSSPLHF.

CDR3 coding DNA: TGTGCCTGGAGTGTACTACAGGGAAACTATGGCTACACCTTC. Encoded protein: CAWSVLQGNYGYTF. The chain employs TRBV30 and TRBJ1-2; possibly TRBD1 for D (6 bases). Germline values: CDR1 GTSNPN, CDR2 SVGIG (reference sequence). Trimming cost V 0 bases and J 2 bases, with 10 bases left between them. This CDR3 comprises 14 residues.

V usage is TRBV29-1 and J usage is TRBJ2-1; 7 nucleotides align to TRBD2. V shed 4 bases and J 0 bases; nucleotides not matched to a gene: 3. CDR3 size: 14 residues. CDR1 is SQVTM and CDR2 is ANQGSEA in the germline V gene. CDR3 nucleotide sequence: TGCAGCGTTGTAGGCGGGGGCTCCTACAATGAGCAGTTCTTC. The encoded protein is CSVVGGGSYNEQFF.

The gene calls are TRBV30 and TRBJ2-5; D call uncertain. CDR1 and CDR2 (germline): GTSNPN, SVGIG (reference sequence). The length of the CDR3 is 11 residues. V gave up 4 bases and J gave up 7 bases, with 10 bases separating them. As DNA, the CDR3 is TGTGCCTGGACCCTCCCGGGGACCCAGTACTTC. Translating it yields CAWTLPGTQYF.

The sample holds a few counts of this clone. The same CDR3 can be traced to other DNA sequences in this sample. The chain carries TRBV20-1 and TRBJ2-7; D uncertain. Per the germline V gene, CDR1 is DFQATT and CDR2 is SNEGSKA (reference sequence). V was trimmed by 1 base and J by 3 bases, leaving 4 bases between them. This CDR3 has 11 residues. The CDR3 nucleotides are TGCAGTGCTAGAGGGGGCTACGAGCAGTACTTC. It encodes CSARGGYEQYF.

This chain connects TRBV27 to TRBJ2-5, with a possible D match to TRBD1 (6 bases). The CDR3 extends over 13 amino acids. V was clipped by 6 bases and J by 0 bases, with 8 bases between them. The germline V gene encodes CDR1 MNHEY and CDR2 SMNVEV (reference sequence). CDR3 nucleotides: TGTGCCAGCAGAGGACAGTACCAAGAGACCCAGTACTTC. Translation: CASRGQYQETQYF.

The chain combines TRBV5-1 with TRBJ2-7, with 7 bases identical to TRBD1. This CDR3 spans 14 amino acids. The V gene end was trimmed by 0 bases and the J gene end by 2 bases; junction bases not matched to a gene: 2. Germline assignment: CDR1 SGHRS and CDR2 YFSETQ. The CDR3 nucleotides read TGCGCCAGCAGCTTGGAGGGGGCGGCCTACGAGCAGTACTTC. It encodes CASSLEGAAYEQYF.

Written as DNA, the CDR3 is TGTGCCAGCAAACGAGGGACAGGGGACACTGAAGCTTTCTTT. Residues: CASKRGTGDTEAFF. The J gene is TRBJ1-1, the V gene TRBV6-5; 10 bases match TRBD1. The germline V gene encodes CDR1 MNHEY and CDR2 SVGAGI. Losses at the gene ends were 7 bases for V and 3 bases for J; bases not matched to a gene: 5. CDR3 length: 14 amino acids.

V gene TRBV10-3 combines with J gene TRBJ2-1, with D possibly matching TRBD2 (5 bases). Trimming left V 0 bases short and J 2 bases short, with 14 bases between. The CDR3 has 17 amino acids. Germline CDR1 ENHRY, CDR2 SYGVKD. The CDR3 DNA is TGTGCCATCAGTGAGTCGACAACTAGTCCCCCCTACAATGAGCAGTTCTTC. This encodes CAISESTTSPPYNEQFF.

This chain joins TRBV7-2 and TRBJ2-7, with a weak D call TRBD2 (6 bases). This CDR3 has 15 amino acids. The V gene's germline CDR1 is SGHTA and CDR2 FQGNSA. Between the trimmed V and J ends, which lost 1 base and 2 bases, there was a span of 12 bases. As DNA, the CDR3 is TGTGCCAGCAGCTTAGGGGGACTGGCAGCCTACGAGCAGTACTTC. This translates into CASSLGGLAAYEQYF.